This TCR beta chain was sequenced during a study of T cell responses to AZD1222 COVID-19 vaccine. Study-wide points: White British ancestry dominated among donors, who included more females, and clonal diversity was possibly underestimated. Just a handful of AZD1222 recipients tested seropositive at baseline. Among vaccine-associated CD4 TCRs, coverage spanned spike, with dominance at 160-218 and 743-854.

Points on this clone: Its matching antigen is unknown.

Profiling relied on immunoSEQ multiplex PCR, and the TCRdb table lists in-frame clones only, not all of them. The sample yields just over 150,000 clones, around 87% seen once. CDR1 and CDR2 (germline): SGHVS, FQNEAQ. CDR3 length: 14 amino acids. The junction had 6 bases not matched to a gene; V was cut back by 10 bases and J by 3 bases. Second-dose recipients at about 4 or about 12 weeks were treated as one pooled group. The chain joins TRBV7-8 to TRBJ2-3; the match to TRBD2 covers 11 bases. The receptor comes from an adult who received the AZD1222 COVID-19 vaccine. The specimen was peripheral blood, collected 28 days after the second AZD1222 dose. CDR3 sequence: CATIAGGPTDTQYF. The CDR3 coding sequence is TGTGCCACGATAGCGGGAGGGCCGACAGATACGCAGTATTTT. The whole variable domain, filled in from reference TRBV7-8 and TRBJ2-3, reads GAGVSQSPRYKVAKRGQDVALRCDPISGHVSLFWYQQALGQGPEFLTYFQNEAQLDKSGLPSDRFFAERPEGSVSTLKIQRTQQEDSAVYLCATIAGGPTDTQYFGPGTRLTVL.